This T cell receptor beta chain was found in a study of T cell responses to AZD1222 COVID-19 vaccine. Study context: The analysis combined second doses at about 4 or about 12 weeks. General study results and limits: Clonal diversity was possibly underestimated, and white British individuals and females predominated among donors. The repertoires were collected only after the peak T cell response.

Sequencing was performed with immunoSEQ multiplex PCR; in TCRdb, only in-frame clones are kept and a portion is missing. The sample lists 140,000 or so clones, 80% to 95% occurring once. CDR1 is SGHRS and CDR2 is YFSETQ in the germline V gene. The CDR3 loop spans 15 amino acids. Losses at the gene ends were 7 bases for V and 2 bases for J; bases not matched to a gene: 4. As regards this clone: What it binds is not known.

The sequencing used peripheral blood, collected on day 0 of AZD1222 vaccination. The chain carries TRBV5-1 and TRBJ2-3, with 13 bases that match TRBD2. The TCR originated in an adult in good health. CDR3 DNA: TGCGCCAGCGGCGGGACTAGCGGGGCCACAGATACGCAGTATTTT. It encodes CASGGTSGATDTQYF.